The entry that follows covers one T cell receptor beta chain sequence. Its antigen remains unknown. The treatment denotes: roughly 10-day PBMC culture with coronavirus spike peptide pools or control peptides (ViraFEST assay). The sample originates from a study of vaccination and CD4 T cells after COVID-19. Study findings and constraints: There was no significant change from around 19 to 38 median reactive clonotypes. Looking at convalescent patients, a median approximately 86% of reactive clones were present only post-vaccination.

This CDR3 is 15 amino acids long. CDR1 is SGHNT and CDR2 is YYREEE in the germline V gene (reference sequence). The V end was cut by 0 bases, the J end by 5 bases, with 14 bases between. An Oncomine TCR Beta short-read assay was used to sequence the DNA from cultured CD4+ T cells. Cultured CD4+ T cells yielded the extracted genomic DNA. One entry per CDR3 protein, called by TCRdb with MiXCR from the PCR reads. The data contain around 14,000 distinct CDR3 sequences, about 50% of them singletons. This TCR was recovered from a human donor who had recovered from COVID-19. The sequencing input was CD4+ T cells from blood, cultured in vitro. The chain recombines TRBV5-4 with TRBJ1-1, with D unclear. CDR3 DNA: TGTGCCAGCAGCTTGGTCACCGCGGGAGGAACTGAAGCTTTCTTT. It codes for CASSLVTAGGTEAFF.